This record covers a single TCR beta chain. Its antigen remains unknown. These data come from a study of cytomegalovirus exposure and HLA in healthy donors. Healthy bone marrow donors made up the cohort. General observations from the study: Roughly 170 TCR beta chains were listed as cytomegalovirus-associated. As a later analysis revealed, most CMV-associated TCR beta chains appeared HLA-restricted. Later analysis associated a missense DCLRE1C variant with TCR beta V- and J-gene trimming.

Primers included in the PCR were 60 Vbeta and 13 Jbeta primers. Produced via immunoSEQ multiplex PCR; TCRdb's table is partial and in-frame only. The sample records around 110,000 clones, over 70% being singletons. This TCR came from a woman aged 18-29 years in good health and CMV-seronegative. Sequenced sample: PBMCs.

Here the CDR3 DNA reads TGTGCCAGCAGCCCGATCCGGGGGATCCCAGAGACCCAGTACTTC. It encodes CASSPIRGIPETQYF. This chain joins TRBV28 and TRBJ2-5; D is possibly TRBD2 (6 bases). The CDR3 is 15 residues long. The V gene's germline CDR1 is MDHEN and CDR2 SYDVKM. The ends were cut back, 6 bases at V and 4 bases at J, with 18 bases in the middle.